This entry lists 2 T cell receptor beta chains sequenced from one sample in a study of OX40 agonist ivuxolimab in advanced cancers. Profiled with immunoSEQ multiplex PCR; TCRdb holds only in-frame clones, not every one. The sample has 60,000 to 85,000 clones, approximately 80% seen once. The sequencing used CD4+ or CD8+ T cells sorted from blood, collected in a trial of the OX40 agonist ivuxolimab. The receptors here all came from an adult with an advanced solid tumor such as melanoma, head and neck, liver or kidney cancer.

The chain couples TRBV19 to TRBJ2-2; D gene unclear. The germline CDR1 and CDR2 sequences are LNHDA and SQIVND (reference sequence). V was cut by 11 bases and J by 3 bases, with 10 bases left in between. The CDR3 runs to 12 residues. CDR3 sequence reads: CALRLHTGELFF. Here the CDR3 DNA reads TGTGCCCTCCGCCTTCACACCGGGGAGCTGTTTTTT.

This clone came up once. This rearrangement joins TRBV5-1 to TRBJ2-7, with TRBD1 matching over 10 bases. Germline V gene data show CDR1 as SGHRS and CDR2 as YFSETQ. The CDR3 runs 15 residues. The V and J ends lost 1 base and 4 bases, in that order; junction bases with no gene match: 5. The CDR3 nucleotides read TGCGCCAGCAGCTTGAGTGACAGGGGGCCTTACGAGCAGTACTTC. The encoded protein is CASSLSDRGPYEQYF.